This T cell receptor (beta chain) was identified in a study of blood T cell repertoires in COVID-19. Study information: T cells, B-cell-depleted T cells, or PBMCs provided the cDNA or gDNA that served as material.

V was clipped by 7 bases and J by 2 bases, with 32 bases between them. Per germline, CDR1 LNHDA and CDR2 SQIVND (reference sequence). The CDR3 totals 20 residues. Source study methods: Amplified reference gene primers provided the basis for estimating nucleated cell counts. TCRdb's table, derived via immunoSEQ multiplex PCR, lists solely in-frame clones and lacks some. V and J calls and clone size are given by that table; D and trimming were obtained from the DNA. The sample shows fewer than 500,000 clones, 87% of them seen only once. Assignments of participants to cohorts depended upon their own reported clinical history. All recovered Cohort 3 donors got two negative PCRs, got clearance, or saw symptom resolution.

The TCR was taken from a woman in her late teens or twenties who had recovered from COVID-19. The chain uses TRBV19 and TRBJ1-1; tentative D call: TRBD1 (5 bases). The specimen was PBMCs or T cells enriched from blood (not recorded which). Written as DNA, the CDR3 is TGTGCCAGTAACCGATATCCAAGGAATCCCCCTACAGGCAGCAACACTGAAGCTTTCTTT. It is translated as CASNRYPRNPPTGSNTEAFF.